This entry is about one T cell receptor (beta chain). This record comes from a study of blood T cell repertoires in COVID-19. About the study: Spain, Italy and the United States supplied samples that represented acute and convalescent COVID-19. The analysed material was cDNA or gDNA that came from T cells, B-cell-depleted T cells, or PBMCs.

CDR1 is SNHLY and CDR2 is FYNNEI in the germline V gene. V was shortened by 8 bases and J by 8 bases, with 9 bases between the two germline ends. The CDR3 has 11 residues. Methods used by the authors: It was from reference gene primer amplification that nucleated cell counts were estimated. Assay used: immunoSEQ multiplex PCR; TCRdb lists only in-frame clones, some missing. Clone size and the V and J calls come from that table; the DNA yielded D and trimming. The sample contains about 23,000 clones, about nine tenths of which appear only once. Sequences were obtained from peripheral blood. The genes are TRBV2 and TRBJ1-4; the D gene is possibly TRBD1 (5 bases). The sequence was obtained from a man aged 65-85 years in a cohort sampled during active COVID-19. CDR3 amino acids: CASRTREKLFF. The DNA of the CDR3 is TGTGCCAGCCGGACAAGAGAAAAACTGTTTTTT.